This T cell receptor beta chain derives from a study of blood T cells in healthy people across ages. Overall study findings and caveats: The study found more naive CD4+ cells and higher diversity in long-lived than aged donors. TCR beta diversity tracked closely with naive T cell percentage.

Researchers isolated at least 6 million PBMCs per sample. To note about this clonotype: Its antigen is currently unknown.

The second PCR ran about 6 to 11 cycles with a sample-barcoded 5' primer and J-beta primers. TCRdb processed the 5' RACE reads anew with MiXCR; each CDR3 protein has one entry. Among about 1.7 million distinct CDR3 sequences listed, 28% were seen once. The CDR3 is made up of 15 amino acids. In germline, CDR1 is MNHNY, CDR2 SVGAGI (reference sequence). The junction had 7 bases not matched to a gene; V was cut back by 2 bases and J by 5 bases. The sequence was collected from a woman between 25 and 40 years old in good health. This chain links TRBV6-6 with TRBJ1-1, with TRBD1 matching 8 bases. The sequencing sample was made of blood. CDR3 nucleotide sequence: TGTGCCAGCAGTTACGGGGCAGGGGGCGCGACTGAAGCTTTCTTT. Encoded protein: CASSYGAGGATEAFF.